The 28 T cell receptor beta chains reported below all come from one sample, sequenced in a study of radiotherapy plus CTLA-4 blockade in lung cancer. Libraries were prepared by immunoSEQ multiplex PCR; TCRdb keeps only in-frame clonotypes and omits some of them. The sample yields around 99,000 clones, around nine tenths seen once. The sample in question was peripheral blood, obtained from a patient treated with radiotherapy plus ipilimumab. Source of these receptors: a human donor with non-small cell lung cancer that progressed on radiotherapy plus ipilimumab.

This sequence joins TRBV10-3 and TRBJ2-2, with D unclear. The CDR3 has 20 amino acids. Germline V gives CDR1 ENHRY, CDR2 SYGVKD. Trimming took 0 bases from V and 5 from J, leaving 25 bases between them. CDR3 loop: CAISESVSPGSWKGTGELFF. The CDR3 DNA reads TGTGCCATCAGTGAGTCTGTTTCACCGGGTAGCTGGAAAGGTACCGGGGAGCTGTTTTTT.

The rearrangement joins TRBV6-5 to TRBJ2-7; D unresolved. Germline lookup yields CDR1 MNHEY and CDR2 SVGAGI. This CDR3 has 12 residues. Trimming removed 5 bases at V and 1 base at J, with 6 bases between. The CDR3 DNA sequence: TGTGCCAGCAGTGCCCCATCCTACGAGCAGTACTTC. Translating gives CASSAPSYEQYF.

The chain combines TRBV7-3 with TRBJ2-5, with D unresolved. Per the germline V gene, CDR1 is SGHTA and CDR2 is FQGTGA. V was trimmed by 1 base and J by 1 base, leaving 10 bases between them. This CDR3 has 15 residues. The CDR3 spells CASSLNAGPQETQYF. The CDR3 coding sequence is TGTGCCAGCAGCTTAAACGCAGGACCCCAAGAGACCCAGTACTTC. Based on the CDR3 plus reference TRBV7-3 and TRBJ2-5, the full variable domain is GAGVSQTPSNKVTEKGKYVELRCDPISGHTALYWYRQSLGQGPEFLIYFQGTGAADDSGLPNDRFFAVRPEGSVSTLKIQRTERGDSAVYLCASSLNAGPQETQYFGPGTRLLVL.

The J gene is TRBJ2-2, the V gene TRBV7-8; D is unclear. Trimming removed 5 bases at V and 2 bases at J, with 3 bases between. CDR3 length equals 12 residues. Germline V gene sequence: CDR1 SGHVS, CDR2 FQNEAQ. CDR3 DNA: TGTGCCAGCAGCACAAACACCGGGGAGCTGTTTTTT. Residues: CASSTNTGELFF.

CDR3 residues: CASSLDPGLFTEAFF. The CDR3 DNA reads TGTGCCAGCAGCTTGGATCCAGGTCTCTTTACTGAAGCTTTCTTT. V and J are TRBV5-8 and TRBJ1-1; D ambiguous. The CDR3 is 15 amino acids. The ends were cut back, 0 bases at V and 5 bases at J, with 14 bases in the middle. CDR1 and CDR2 from the germline V gene are SGHTS and YDEGEE.

The V and J genes are TRBV5-1 and TRBJ2-5; D might be TRBD1 (5 bases). This CDR3 has 17 residues. Per germline, CDR1 SGHRS and CDR2 YFSETQ. V lost 5 bases, J lost 3 bases, and 23 bases lay in between. CDR3: CASSTFPQGDPEETQYF. CDR3 in DNA: TGCGCCAGCAGTACTTTCCCCCAAGGGGATCCGGAAGAGACCCAGTACTTC.

The rearrangement joins TRBV18 to TRBJ2-1, with 11 nucleotides matching TRBD2. CDR3 length: 19 amino acids. Germline-derived CDR1 and CDR2 are KGHSH and LQKENI. The J segment lost 5 bases and the V segment lost 1 base, leaving 13 bases of the junction unmatched. This CDR3 reads CASSPLPGSGRAGDNEQFF. CDR3 nucleotides: TGTGCCAGCTCACCACTTCCAGGTAGCGGGAGGGCCGGTGACAATGAGCAGTTCTTC.

The chain links TRBV7-8 to TRBJ1-1, with a tentative D call TRBD1 (6 bases). The CDR3 has 13 residues. V dropped 1 base and J dropped 8 bases, with 11 bases sitting between them. Per the germline V gene, CDR1 is SGHVS and CDR2 is FQNEAQ. CDR3 sequence (DNA): TGTGCCAGCAGCTTAGACAGGGTGAGAGAAGCTTTCTTT. It specifies CASSLDRVREAFF.

This clone is a singleton in its sample. The V call is TRBV7-9, the J call TRBJ2-2; 8 bases align to TRBD2. Per germline, CDR1 SEHNR and CDR2 FQNEAQ (reference sequence). The CDR3 is made up of 15 amino acids. Losses at the gene ends were 2 bases for V and 6 bases for J; bases not matched to a gene: 5. The CDR3 sequence is CASSLPSGGSGELFF. In DNA form, the CDR3 reads TGTGCCAGCAGCTTACCCAGCGGGGGATCCGGGGAGCTGTTTTTT.

J is TRBJ2-1 and V is TRBV6-6; 7 bases agree with TRBD2. V was pared by 6 bases and J by 8 bases, with 10 bases of the junction left unmatched. The germline CDR1 and CDR2 sequences are MNHNY and SVGAGI (reference sequence). The CDR3 totals 14 residues. CDR3 nucleotides: TGTGCCAGCAGGCCGCCACCGGGGGGACATGAGCAGTTCTTC. Its translation is CASRPPPGGHEQFF.

The chain couples TRBV9 to TRBJ1-1, with D possibly matching TRBD1 (6 bases). Germline CDR1 reads SGDLS; CDR2 reads YYNGEE. Trimming removed 4 bases from V and 5 bases from J, with 30 bases in between. This CDR3 contains 19 residues. The CDR3 DNA reads TGTGCCAGCAGCAAAGAGACGGGACAAATTGGGGTTCTGGAGACTGAAGCTTTCTTT. It specifies CASSKETGQIGVLETEAFF.

The V gene is TRBV4-1, the J gene TRBJ1-1, with D possibly matching TRBD1 (6 bases). From germline, CDR1 is MGHRA and CDR2 YSYEKL. The CDR3 is made up of 15 amino acids. The germline V and J ends were trimmed by 4 bases and 6 bases, with 18 bases remaining between them. CDR3 in amino acids: CASSPTEVRGPEAFF. DNA for the CDR3: TGCGCCAGCAGCCCGACCGAGGTCAGGGGCCCTGAAGCTTTCTTT.

This rearrangement joins TRBV2 to TRBJ1-4; perhaps TRBD1 as D (6 bases). Germline V lookup: CDR1 SNHLY, CDR2 FYNNEI. Between the trimmed V and J ends, which lost 6 bases and 7 bases, there was a span of 9 bases. This CDR3 is built from 12 residues. The CDR3 here is CASRGGSEKLFF. Written as DNA, the CDR3 is TGTGCCAGCAGAGGGGGGAGTGAAAAACTGTTTTTT.

The J gene is TRBJ1-3, the V gene TRBV4-2, with D uncertain. This CDR3 region has 16 residues. Trimming took off 5 bases at V and 0 bases at J, with 14 bases between the two ends. Germline V gene sequence: CDR1 LGHNA, CDR2 YNFKEQ. The CDR3 sequence is CASSTRQTDSGNTIYF. As DNA, the CDR3 is TGTGCCAGCAGCACCAGACAAACCGACTCTGGAAACACCATATATTTT.

V and J are TRBV7-2 and TRBJ2-1; possibly TRBD2 for D (5 bases). Germline CDR1 is SGHTA and CDR2 is FQGNSA. Trimming removed 4 bases at V and 5 bases at J, with 9 bases between. CDR3 length equals 13 residues. The CDR3: CASSSTTDNEQFF. The CDR3 DNA is TGTGCCAGCAGCTCGACTACGGACAATGAGCAGTTCTTC.

V gene TRBV2 combines with J gene TRBJ1-2; weak D call: TRBD1 (5 bases). V was shortened by 6 bases and J by 6 bases, with 14 bases between the two germline ends. This CDR3 region has 13 residues. Germline loops: CDR1 SNHLY, CDR2 FYNNEI. CDR3: CASSPRAGNGYTF. The CDR3 region has the DNA TGTGCCAGCAGCCCCAGGGCGGGAAATGGCTACACCTTC. The variable domain in full, with the rest retrieved from reference TRBV2 and TRBJ1-2, is EPEVTQTPSHQVTQMGQEVILRCVPISNHLYFYWYRQILGQKVEFLVSFYNNEISEKSEIFDDQFSVERPDGSNFTLKIRSTKLEDSAMYFCASSPRAGNGYTFGSGTRLTVV.

The rearrangement joins TRBV10-1 to TRBJ1-1; 7 positions agree with TRBD1. V gave up 9 bases and J gave up 1 base; unmatched junction bases: 8. CDR3 size: 14 residues. Germline CDR1 is WNHNN and CDR2 is SYGVQD (reference sequence). The DNA for the CDR3 is TGCGCCAGTCCGTCGGGACAGCAGAACACTGAAGCTTTCTTT. The encoded protein is CASPSGQQNTEAFF.

This clone occurred once. V is TRBV4-1 and J is TRBJ2-1; possibly TRBD1 or TRBD2 for D (5 bases each). This CDR3 is 15 amino acids long. Germline CDR1 is MGHRA and CDR2 is YSYEKL. The V and J ends lost 1 base and 9 bases respectively, with 16 bases between them. DNA for the CDR3: TGCGCCAGCAGCCAAGTCGGGGCCGGCTGGGTTGAGCAGTTCTTC. Its translation is CASSQVGAGWVEQFF.

The gene calls are TRBV2 and TRBJ2-3; D not resolved. The CDR3 length is 11 residues. V lost 7 bases, J lost 2 bases, and 4 bases lay in between. CDR1 and CDR2 from the germline V gene are SNHLY and FYNNEI. The CDR3 is CASTLTDTQYF. CDR3 coding DNA: TGTGCCAGCACGCTCACAGATACGCAGTATTTT.

CDR3 in DNA: TGTGCCAGCAGAGATAAGACAGTCAAAAACATTCAGTACTTC. Its protein is CASRDKTVKNIQYF. The gene calls are TRBV2 and TRBJ2-4; tentative D call: TRBD1 (5 bases). Trimming cost V 6 bases and J 3 bases, with 12 bases left between them. The CDR3 is 14 residues long. Germline loops: CDR1 SNHLY, CDR2 FYNNEI.

The chain employs TRBV7-3 and TRBJ2-7; TRBD2 aligns across 14 bases. This CDR3 spans 14 amino acids. Germline loops: CDR1 SGHTA, CDR2 FQGTGA. Losses at the gene ends were 5 bases for V and 6 bases for J; bases not matched to a gene: 3. CDR3 DNA sequence: TGTGCCAGCAGCCTGGGGACTAGCGGGAGCGAGCAGTACTTC. This translates into CASSLGTSGSEQYF.

The chain recombines TRBV4-2 with TRBJ1-3; D ambiguous. This CDR3 region has 15 residues. Germline V gene sequence: CDR1 LGHNA, CDR2 YNFKEQ. The V end lost 0 bases, the J end lost 3 bases, and 9 bases lay between the germline ends. The CDR3 bases are TGTGCCAGCAGCCAAGACCTGGGCAATGGAAACACCATATATTTT. This gives the protein CASSQDLGNGNTIYF.

The chain couples TRBV27 to TRBJ2-4; D possibly corresponds to TRBD2 (5 bases). Germline lookup yields CDR1 MNHEY and CDR2 SMNVEV (reference sequence). V lost 6 bases and J lost 2, with 20 bases in between. This CDR3 has 17 amino acids. CDR3 in amino acids: CASRELGVVGSKNIQYF. Here the CDR3 DNA reads TGTGCCAGCAGAGAATTGGGAGTGGTCGGATCCAAAAACATTCAGTACTTC.

This rearrangement joins TRBV6-5 to TRBJ1-2; D not resolved. With 2 bases removed from V and 7 bases from J, the gap between germline ends came to 14 bases. The CDR3 is made up of 14 amino acids. In germline, CDR1 is MNHEY, CDR2 SVGAGI. The CDR3 is CASSYIPELGGYTF. CDR3 DNA sequence: TGTGCCAGCAGTTACATACCGGAGTTGGGTGGCTACACCTTC.

Here the CDR3 DNA reads TGTGCCAGCAGTAGGACACTATCGAATCAGCCCCAGCATTTT. Its translation: CASSRTLSNQPQHF. This chain links TRBV2 with TRBJ1-5; maybe TRBD1 (5 bases). V was pared by 5 bases and J by 4 bases, with 12 bases between. CDR1 is SNHLY and CDR2 is FYNNEI in the germline V gene. The CDR3 is made up of 14 amino acids.

CDR3 residues: CASSPTGGPGANVLTF. CDR3 nucleotide sequence: TGCGCCAGCAGCCCGACGGGGGGGCCTGGGGCCAACGTCCTGACTTTC. The V and J genes are TRBV5-1 and TRBJ2-6, with 8 bases fitting TRBD2. Germline V gene data show CDR1 as SGHRS and CDR2 as YFSETQ. Trimming at V came to 4 bases and at J to 2 bases, leaving 5 bases not matched to a gene. This CDR3 spans 16 amino acids.

The genes are TRBV20-1 and TRBJ2-3; D is ambiguous. The CDR3 runs 11 residues. Trimming left V 3 bases short and J 5 bases short, with 6 bases between. Germline V gene lookup returns CDR1 DFQATT and CDR2 SNEGSKA (reference sequence). The CDR3 bases are TGCAGTGCTAGCGTCCTAGATACGCAGTATTTT. It translates to CSASVLDTQYF.

The chain is built from TRBV19 and TRBJ1-5; 7 nucleotides match TRBD1. Trimming took 4 bases from V and 6 from J; bases not matched to a gene: 9. The germline CDR1 and CDR2 sequences are LNHDA and SQIVND (reference sequence). CDR3 size: 15 residues. CDR3 DNA sequence: TGTGCCAGTAGTAAGACAGGGAAGGCGGTTCAGCCCCAGCATTTT. Translated, it gives CASSKTGKAVQPQHF.